The clone carrying this T cell receptor beta chain was seen more than once but under ten times. TCRdb reprocessed the reads with MiXCR, giving one entry per CDR3 protein. This sample has some 400,000 distinct CDR3 sequences; 15% to 20% occur once, and the top ten carry 7.5% to 9%. These data are taken from a study of T cell repertoires in cytomegalovirus infection. Study-level information: A matching HLA type, together with CMV infection, was signaled by public TCR beta signatures.

V dropped 10 bases and J dropped 4 bases, with 13 bases sitting between them. Germline V gene lookup returns CDR1 MNHEY and CDR2 SVGEGT. This CDR3 spans 12 amino acids. This TCR was recovered from a human donor in good health (CMV status not recorded). Some clones in this sample may be carry-over from other donors' samples. Material: PBMCs. The V call is TRBV6-2 or TRBV6-3, the J call TRBJ1-1, with a possible D match to TRBD1 (5 bases). CDR3 bases: TGTGCCACCTTCCGGGACCCCACTGAAGCTTTCTTT. Amino acids: CATFRDPTEAFF.